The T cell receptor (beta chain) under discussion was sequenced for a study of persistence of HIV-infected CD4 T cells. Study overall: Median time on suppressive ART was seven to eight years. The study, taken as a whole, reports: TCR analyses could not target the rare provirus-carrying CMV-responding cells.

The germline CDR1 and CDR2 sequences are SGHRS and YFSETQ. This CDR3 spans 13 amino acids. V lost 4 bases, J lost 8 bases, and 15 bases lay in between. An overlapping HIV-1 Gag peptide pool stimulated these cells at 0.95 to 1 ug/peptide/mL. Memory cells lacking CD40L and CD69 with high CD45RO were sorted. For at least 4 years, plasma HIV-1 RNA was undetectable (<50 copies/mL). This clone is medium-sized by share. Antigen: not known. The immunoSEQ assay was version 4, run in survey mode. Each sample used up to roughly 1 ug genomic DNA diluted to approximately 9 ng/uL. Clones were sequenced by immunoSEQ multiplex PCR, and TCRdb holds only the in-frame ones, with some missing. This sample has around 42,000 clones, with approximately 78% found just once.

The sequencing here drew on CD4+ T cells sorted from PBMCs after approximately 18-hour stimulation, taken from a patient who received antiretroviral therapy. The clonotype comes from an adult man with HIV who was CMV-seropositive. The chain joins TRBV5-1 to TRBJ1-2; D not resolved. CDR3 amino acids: CASSENQVQGYTF. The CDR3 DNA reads TGCGCCAGCAGCGAAAACCAGGTACAGGGCTACACCTTC.